This record looks at one TCR beta chain sequence and its context. This sample is part of a study of blood T cell repertoires in COVID-19. CDR3 size: 13 residues. CDR1 is SGHTS, CDR2 YDEGEE, per germline. V was trimmed by 9 bases and J by 2 bases, leaving 12 bases between them. Method: immunoSEQ multiplex PCR; TCRdb's copy keeps in-frame clones and lacks some. The table shows 150,000 or so clones, with over 75% occurring only once. Sequencing was performed on peripheral blood. This sequence originates from a man between 60 and 75 years old with COVID-19, enrolled during active disease. This chain joins TRBV5-8 and TRBJ2-4; tentative D call: TRBD2 (5 bases). The CDR3 loop is CATPGESKNIQYF. The CDR3 DNA sequence: TGTGCCACCCCTGGGGAGTCCAAAAACATTCAGTACTTC.